This T cell receptor beta chain was documented in a study of cytomegalovirus exposure and HLA in healthy donors. As concerns this clone: What it recognizes is unknown.

Use of 60 Vbeta and 13 Jbeta primers characterized the PCR. The method was immunoSEQ multiplex PCR; TCRdb's version includes in-frame clones alone and lacks a portion of them. The data contain about 230,000 clones, approximately 80% of them singletons. Per the germline V gene, CDR1 is GTSNPN and CDR2 is SVGIG (reference sequence). The V end lost 2 bases, the J end lost 3 bases, and 14 bases lay between the germline ends. CDR3 length: 16 amino acids. Study outcomes and limitations: A later analysis found that most CMV-associated TCR beta chains appeared HLA-restricted. Across all donors, roughly uniform sequencing depth was an assumption of the presence/absence analyses.

Sequencing was performed on PBMCs. The source of this sequence is a woman aged 40 to 50 in good health and CMV-seronegative. The rearrangement uses TRBV30 and TRBJ1-6; a possible D gene is TRBD1 (5 bases). Here the CDR3 DNA reads TGTGCCTGGAGTTTCCCCCAGGGTAGCTATAATTCACCCCTCCACTTT. Protein sequence: CAWSFPQGSYNSPLHF.